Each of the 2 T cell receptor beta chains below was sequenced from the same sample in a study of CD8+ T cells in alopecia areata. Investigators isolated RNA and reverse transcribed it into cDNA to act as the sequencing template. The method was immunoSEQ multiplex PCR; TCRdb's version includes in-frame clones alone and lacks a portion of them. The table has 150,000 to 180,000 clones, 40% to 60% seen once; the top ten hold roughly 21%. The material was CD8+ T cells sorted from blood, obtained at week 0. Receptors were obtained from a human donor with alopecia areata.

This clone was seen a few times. The CDR3 loop reads CASSLGGDGYTF. CDR3 DNA: TGTGCCAGCAGCTTAGGGGGCGATGGCTACACCTTC. The V and J genes are TRBV11-2 and TRBJ1-2, with D possibly TRBD1 on 5 matching bases. CDR1 is SGHAT, CDR2 FQNNGV, per germline. Trimming removed 1 base from V and 6 bases from J, with 6 bases in between. The CDR3 covers 12 residues.

DNA for the CDR3: TGTGCCAGCAGTCCTAACACAGGCCCCCAAGAGACCCAGTACTTC. Translated, it gives CASSPNTGPQETQYF. The chain links TRBV2 to TRBJ2-5; possibly TRBD1 for D (5 bases). Trimming left V 5 bases short and J 1 base short, with 14 bases between. This CDR3 contains 15 residues. Germline values: CDR1 SNHLY, CDR2 FYNNEI.